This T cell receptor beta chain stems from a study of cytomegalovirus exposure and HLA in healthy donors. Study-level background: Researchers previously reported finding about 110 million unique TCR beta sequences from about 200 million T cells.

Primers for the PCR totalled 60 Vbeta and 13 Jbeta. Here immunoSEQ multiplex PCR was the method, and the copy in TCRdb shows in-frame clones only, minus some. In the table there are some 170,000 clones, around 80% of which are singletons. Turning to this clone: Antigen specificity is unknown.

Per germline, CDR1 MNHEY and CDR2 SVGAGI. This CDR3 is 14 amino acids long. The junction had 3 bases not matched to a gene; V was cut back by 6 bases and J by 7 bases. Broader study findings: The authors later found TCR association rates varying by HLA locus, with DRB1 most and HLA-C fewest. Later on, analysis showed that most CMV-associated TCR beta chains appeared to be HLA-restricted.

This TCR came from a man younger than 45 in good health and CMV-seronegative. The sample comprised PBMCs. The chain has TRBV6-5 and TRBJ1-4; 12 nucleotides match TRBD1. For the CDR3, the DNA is TGTGCCAGCAGCCGGGACAGGGGGCCTGAAAAACTGTTTTTT. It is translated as CASSRDRGPEKLFF.